The 26 T cell receptor beta chains reported below all come from one sample, sequenced in a study of blood T cell repertoires in COVID-19. Some clones are missing from TCRdb's copy, which holds only in-frame ones; the method was immunoSEQ multiplex PCR. The table lists approximately 170,000 clones, about 86% of them singletons, with approximately 4% in the top ten. Sequenced material: peripheral blood. The receptors were sampled from a man younger than 30 with active or convalescent COVID-19.

The chain joins TRBV3-1 (or the pseudogene TRBV3-2) to TRBJ1-2; D is uncertain. This CDR3 is 14 amino acids long. Between the trimmed V and J ends, which lost 0 bases and 8 bases, there was a span of 13 bases. Germline-derived CDR1 and CDR2 are LGHDT and YNNKEL (reference sequence). CDR3 region: CASSQDTAMYGYTF. The CDR3 DNA is TGTGCCAGCAGCCAAGATACTGCGATGTACGGCTACACCTTC.

The J gene is TRBJ2-4, the V gene TRBV13; 7 bases map to TRBD1. Per germline, CDR1 PRHDT and CDR2 FYEKMQ (reference sequence). The ends lost 5 bases at V and 9 bases at J; junction bases unmatched: 10. This CDR3 has 14 amino acids. The CDR3 spells CASSDRVISGIQYF. DNA for the CDR3: TGTGCCAGCAGCGACAGGGTAATTTCGGGCATTCAGTACTTC.

In its sample, this clone was seen once. This chain joins TRBV7-9 and TRBJ2-3; 8 nucleotides align to TRBD1. V shed 4 bases, J shed 5 bases, and the junction held 11 bases outside the gene matches. CDR1 is SEHNR and CDR2 is FQNEAQ in the germline V gene (reference sequence). The CDR3 runs to 16 residues. The CDR3 nucleotides read TGTGCCAGCAGCTCTACAGACAGGGGATGGGTAGATACGCAGTATTTT. The encoded protein is CASSSTDRGWVDTQYF. Full variable domain (rest looked up from reference TRBV7-9 and TRBJ2-3): DTGVSQNPRHKITKRGQNVTFRCDPISEHNRLYWYRQTLGQGPEFLTYFQNEAQLEKSRLLSDRFSAERPKGSFSTLEIQRTEQGDSAMYLCASSSTDRGWVDTQYFGPGTRLTVL.

A single count supports this clone. The chain has TRBV14 and TRBJ1-2; the D gene is possibly TRBD1 (6 bases). Deletions cut 4 bases from V and 6 bases from J, with 12 bases between. Per germline, CDR1 SGHDN and CDR2 FVKESK. The length of the CDR3 is 13 residues. The CDR3 region has the DNA TGTGCCAGCAGCCCCGACAGGAAGAATGGCTACACCTTC. Protein: CASSPDRKNGYTF.

This clone was picked up a small number of times. The gene calls are TRBV7-9 and TRBJ1-2; D ambiguous. CDR3 size: 14 residues. Per the germline V gene, CDR1 is SEHNR and CDR2 is FQNEAQ (reference sequence). V lost 2 bases to trimming and J lost 2 bases, with 9 bases between them. Here the CDR3 DNA reads TGTGCCAGCAGCTTACCGGGGTTGAACTATGGCTACACCTTC. It encodes CASSLPGLNYGYTF.

This chain joins TRBV11-2 and TRBJ2-7, with D possibly TRBD1 on 5 matching bases. V was shortened by 5 bases and J by 2 bases, with 16 bases between the two germline ends. CDR3 length: 15 amino acids. Per germline, CDR1 SGHAT and CDR2 FQNNGV. The CDR3 sequence: CASSPSLGLTYEQYV. DNA of the CDR3: TGTGCCAGCAGCCCATCCTTGGGGCTTACCTACGAGCAGTACGTC.

J is TRBJ1-2 and V is TRBV7-2; maybe TRBD1 (6 bases). The CDR3 spans 15 residues. The germline V gene encodes CDR1 SGHTA and CDR2 FQGNSA. With 5 bases removed from V and 6 bases from J, the gap between germline ends came to 19 bases. CDR3 loop: CASSRNGRGEDGYTF. For the CDR3, the DNA is TGTGCCAGCAGCCGTAATGGCAGGGGAGAAGATGGCTACACCTTC.

V usage is TRBV6-2 or TRBV6-3 and J usage is TRBJ2-7; weak D call: TRBD2 (6 bases). The length of the CDR3 is 13 residues. Looked up from germline, CDR1 is MNHEY and CDR2 is SVGEGT. V dropped 2 bases and J dropped 5 bases, with 10 bases sitting between them. Here the CDR3 DNA reads TGTGCCAGCAGTTACGGGGGACTTAACGAGCAGTACTTC. Translation gives CASSYGGLNEQYF.

Only one count was recorded for this clone. This chain links TRBV7-2 with TRBJ1-6; no reliable D call. Germline CDR1 and CDR2: SGHTA and FQGNSA. Trimming stripped 1 base from V and 6 bases from J, with 10 bases between. The CDR3 totals 15 residues. CDR3 loop: CASSLDFRFNSPLHF. The CDR3 nucleotides are TGTGCCAGCAGCTTAGACTTTAGATTTAATTCACCCCTCCACTTT.

The chain uses TRBV27 and TRBJ1-1, with 7 bases identical to TRBD1. Germline CDR1 reads MNHEY; CDR2 reads SMNVEV (reference sequence). The V segment lost 8 bases and the J segment 5 bases; nucleotides outside the gene matches: 11. This CDR3 comprises 14 residues. The CDR3 loop is CASDLTGVGTEAFF. In DNA, the CDR3 is TGTGCCAGCGACCTTACAGGGGTTGGGACTGAAGCTTTCTTT.

The rearrangement uses TRBV2 and TRBJ1-2; unclear D gene. The V gene's germline CDR1 is SNHLY and CDR2 FYNNEI. V was clipped by 3 bases and J by 2 bases, with 7 bases between them. The CDR3 length is 13 residues. CDR3 amino acids: CASSDKENYGYTF. The CDR3 DNA reads as TGTGCCAGCAGTGATAAGGAGAACTATGGCTACACCTTC. Full variable domain (rest looked up from reference TRBV2 and TRBJ1-2): EPEVTQTPSHQVTQMGQEVILRCVPISNHLYFYWYRQILGQKVEFLVSFYNNEISEKSEIFDDQFSVERPDGSNFTLKIRSTKLEDSAMYFCASSDKENYGYTFGSGTRLTVV.

V is TRBV25-1 and J is TRBJ1-5; D is undetermined. V was shortened by 2 bases and J by 5 bases, with 7 bases between the two germline ends. CDR1 and CDR2 from the germline V gene are MGHDK and SYGVNS. The CDR3 has 13 residues. The CDR3 loop is CASSERGYQPQHF. The CDR3 DNA reads TGTGCCAGCAGTGAAAGAGGGTATCAGCCCCAGCATTTT.

The genes are TRBV7-9 and TRBJ2-3, with 10 bases that match TRBD2. CDR1 SEHNR and CDR2 FQNEAQ come from the germline V gene (reference sequence). The CDR3 length is 16 residues. V shed 5 bases, J shed 6 bases, and the junction held 11 bases outside the gene matches. CDR3: CASSGRLAGLSDTQYF. CDR3 in DNA: TGTGCCAGCAGCGGACGACTAGCGGGTTTATCCGATACGCAGTATTTT. Drawing the rest from reference TRBV7-9 and TRBJ2-3, the complete variable domain is DTGVSQNPRHKITKRGQNVTFRCDPISEHNRLYWYRQTLGQGPEFLTYFQNEAQLEKSRLLSDRFSAERPKGSFSTLEIQRTEQGDSAMYLCASSGRLAGLSDTQYFGPGTRLTVL.

The chain has TRBV6-5 and TRBJ1-1; D unclear. V was cut by 0 bases and J by 0 bases, with 8 bases left in between. Germline CDR1 reads MNHEY; CDR2 reads SVGAGI. The CDR3 consists of 15 residues. CDR3: CASSYSNSMNTEAFF. As DNA, the CDR3 is TGTGCCAGCAGTTACTCGAACAGCATGAACACTGAAGCTTTCTTT.

This clone was observed a few times. The chain carries TRBV6-5 and TRBJ1-4; the match to TRBD1 covers 7 bases. With V trimmed by 5 bases and J by 6 bases, 9 bases remained unmatched. The CDR3 consists of 15 residues. Germline CDR1 reads MNHEY; CDR2 reads SVGAGI. CDR3 in amino acids: CASSRNRGWDEKLFF. In DNA form, the CDR3 reads TGTGCCAGCAGTAGAAACAGGGGTTGGGATGAAAAACTGTTTTTT.

The CDR3 loop reads CAISESTGGSSWGYTF. The CDR3 DNA follows: TGTGCCATCAGTGAGTCGACAGGGGGCTCAAGCTGGGGCTACACCTTC. The chain joins TRBV10-3 to TRBJ1-2; 10 bases map to TRBD1. Germline CDR1 reads ENHRY; CDR2 reads SYGVKD. The junction had 9 bases not matched to a gene; V was cut back by 0 bases and J by 8 bases. This CDR3 has 16 residues.

The rearrangement uses TRBV5-1 and TRBJ1-6, with D unresolved. This CDR3 is 16 amino acids long. CDR1 SGHRS and CDR2 YFSETQ come from the germline V gene. Between the trimmed V and J ends, which lost 4 bases and 10 bases, there was a span of 21 bases. CDR3 sequence reads: CASSVGGAAWESPLHF. The CDR3 nucleotides read TGCGCCAGCAGCGTAGGAGGCGCGGCTTGGGAATCACCCCTCCACTTT.

V usage is TRBV7-2 and J usage is TRBJ2-3, with 8 bases that match TRBD1. In germline, CDR1 is SGHTA, CDR2 FQGNSA. CDR3 length: 16 amino acids. V gave up 5 bases and J gave up 3 bases; unmatched junction bases: 10. The DNA of the CDR3 is TGTGCCAGCAGCACCCGACAGGGGAGTTCGACAGATACGCAGTATTTT. This gives the protein CASSTRQGSSTDTQYF.

The chain joins TRBV7-9 to TRBJ2-7; 13 bases align to TRBD2. V dropped 4 bases and J dropped 3; count of bases not matched to a gene: 6. This CDR3 spans 16 amino acids. The germline V gene encodes CDR1 SEHNR and CDR2 FQNEAQ (reference sequence). Here the CDR3 DNA reads TGTGCCAGCAGCTCTTGGACTAGCGGGAGTTACTACGAGCAGTACTTC. This sequence encodes CASSSWTSGSYYEQYF.

The chain employs TRBV5-5 and TRBJ1-3; no clear D. The CDR3 is 16 amino acids. CDR1 is SGHKS and CDR2 is YYEKEE in the germline V gene (reference sequence). Deletions cut 0 bases from V and 0 bases from J, with 10 bases between. The CDR3 bases are TGTGCCAGCAGCTTGGCCGAACTTCGCTCTGGAAACACCATATATTTT. This sequence encodes CASSLAELRSGNTIYF.

This clone has only one observation. The chain is built from TRBV7-2 and TRBJ1-2, with 7 bases aligning to TRBD1. The CDR3 is 15 amino acids. CDR1 is SGHTA, CDR2 FQGNSA, per germline. Unmatched junction bases numbered 3, after V lost 2 bases and J lost 0 bases. The CDR3 sequence: CASSLYRGANYGYTF. As DNA, the CDR3 is TGTGCCAGCAGCTTATACAGGGGCGCTAACTATGGCTACACCTTC.

This rearrangement joins TRBV2 to TRBJ1-1; perhaps TRBD1 as D (6 bases). V was pared by 7 bases and J by 4 bases, with 19 bases between. The CDR3 is 15 amino acids. Germline loops: CDR1 SNHLY, CDR2 FYNNEI. The CDR3 DNA reads as TGTGCCAGCATTGCTACTCTGCAGGGGAGCACTGAAGCTTTCTTT. Amino acids: CASIATLQGSTEAFF. The variable domain in full, completed from reference TRBV2 and TRBJ1-1, reads EPEVTQTPSHQVTQMGQEVILRCVPISNHLYFYWYRQILGQKVEFLVSFYNNEISEKSEIFDDQFSVERPDGSNFTLKIRSTKLEDSAMYFCASIATLQGSTEAFFGQGTRLTVV.

The rearrangement uses TRBV12-3 or TRBV12-4 and TRBJ1-2; D uncertain. Trimming cost V 2 bases and J 7 bases, with 11 bases left between them. The CDR3 consists of 13 residues. The CDR3 nucleotides are TGTGCCAGCAGTTTACAACAATCAAGTGGCTACACCTTC. It codes for CASSLQQSSGYTF.

The V call is TRBV7-2, the J call TRBJ2-7, with D perhaps matching TRBD2 (6 bases). Trimming removed 0 bases at V and 2 bases at J, with 8 bases between. This CDR3 has 14 amino acids. Germline V gene lookup returns CDR1 SGHTA and CDR2 FQGNSA. The CDR3 DNA sequence: TGTGCCAGCAGCTTAGCGGGAGGACCCTACGAGCAGTACTTC. It specifies CASSLAGGPYEQYF.

J is TRBJ2-1 and V is TRBV7-6; 10 bases are a match to TRBD2. Trimming removed 5 bases from V and 2 bases from J; junction bases left unmatched: 6. Germline V lookup: CDR1 SGHVS, CDR2 FNYEAQ. CDR3 length: 16 amino acids. CDR3 nucleotides: TGTGCCAGCAGCCAAAAGGGACTAGCGACCTACAATGAGCAGTTCTTC. Protein sequence: CASSQKGLATYNEQFF.

The chain joins TRBV28 to TRBJ2-3, with 9 bases that match TRBD1. The V gene end was trimmed by 4 bases and the J gene end by 2 bases; junction bases not matched to a gene: 13. This CDR3 has 18 residues. The germline V gene encodes CDR1 MDHEN and CDR2 SYDVKM. The CDR3 protein is CASSSSGTGKGVTDTQYF. DNA for the CDR3: TGTGCCAGCAGTTCCTCCGGGACAGGGAAAGGGGTCACAGATACGCAGTATTTT. The full variable domain, its missing parts supplied by reference TRBV28 and TRBJ2-3, is DVKVTQSSRYLVKRTGEKVFLECVQDMDHENMFWYRQDPGLGLRLIYFSYDVKMKEKGDIPEGYSVSREKKERFSLILESASTNQTSMYLCASSSSGTGKGVTDTQYFGPGTRLTVL.